The clone carrying this TCR beta chain was observed many times. These data belong to a study of Ad26.COV2.S vaccination and SARS-CoV-2 variants. Whole-study context: Once or twice, 56 days apart, Ad26.COV2.S was delivered intramuscularly.

Produced via immunoSEQ multiplex PCR; TCRdb's table is partial and in-frame only. The data contain some 290,000 clones, around four fifths of them singletons. Treatment specified: over 15 received Ad26.COV2.S at low or high dose, single or two shots; roughly five received placebo; per-sample allocation not given. All samples were drawn on day 63, counting from the first vaccine or placebo injection. This CDR3 has 14 residues. The V gene lost 4 bases and the J gene lost 4 bases, with 14 bases spanning the gap. CDR1 and CDR2 (germline): SGDLS, YYNGEE. The sequence derives from a person aged 18-65 years who received the Ad26.COV2.S COVID-19 vaccine or a placebo. The sample consisted of peripheral blood, taken in a trial of Ad26.COV2.S vaccine versus placebo. The chain uses TRBV9 and TRBJ1-1; D might be TRBD1 (5 bases). CDR3 coding DNA: TGTGCCAGCAGCCCCCGGGGGTGGAGCACTGAAGCTTTCTTT. Protein: CASSPRGWSTEAFF.